This T cell receptor (beta chain) came from a study of cytomegalovirus exposure and HLA in healthy donors. The study ran its PCR with 60 Vbeta and 13 Jbeta primers. Using immunoSEQ multiplex PCR, the repertoire was profiled, and TCRdb retains in-frame clones only, with some absent. The sample carries approximately 190,000 clones, around 88% recorded once. The TCR sequence derives from a man aged 40-49 years in good health and CMV-seropositive. Input material: PBMCs.

CDR3 sequence: CASSLPPPSGNEQFF. CDR3 coding DNA: TGTGCCAGCAGTTTGCCCCCGCCTAGCGGGAATGAGCAGTTCTTC. The V gene is TRBV28, the J gene TRBJ2-1; 8 nucleotides agree with TRBD2. Germline-derived CDR1 and CDR2 are MDHEN and SYDVKM. This CDR3 is built from 15 residues. The ends lost 3 bases at V and 7 bases at J; junction bases unmatched: 8.